Below, 21 T cell receptor beta chains from the same sample are listed, as sequenced in a study of metastatic and nonmetastatic thyroid tumors. With MiXCR, TCRdb reprocessed the PCR reads. Here the sample spans 12,000 or so clones, 32% being singletons. Patients underwent thyroid surgery, and none had received any treatment before it. Sequencing was carried out using tumor tissue. These receptors were taken from a female donor with papillary thyroid cancer or a benign thyroid nodule (not recorded which). Some clones in this sample may be carry-over from other donors' samples.

This clone ranks as medium-sized (0.01 to 0.1%). V is TRBV7-9 and J is TRBJ2-7; D assignment may be TRBD1 or TRBD2 (6 bases each). Germline values: CDR1 SEHNR, CDR2 FQNEAQ (reference sequence). V lost 2 bases to trimming and J lost 3 bases, with 14 bases between them. The CDR3 extends over 15 amino acids. In nucleotides, the CDR3 is TGTGCCAGCAGCTTAATTTCCGGGGGCGGCTACGAGCAGTACTTC. This encodes CASSLISGGGYEQYF. Using reference TRBV7-9 and TRBJ2-7 for the parts outside the CDR3, the full variable domain is DTGVSQNPRHKITKRGQNVTFRCDPISEHNRLYWYRQTLGQGPEFLTYFQNEAQLEKSRLLSDRFSAERPKGSFSTLEIQRTEQGDSAMYLCASSLISGGGYEQYFGPGTRLTVT.

The chain combines TRBV6-4 with TRBJ1-6; D is uncertain. V was pared by 7 bases and J by 12 bases, with 16 bases between. The CDR3 runs to 13 residues. CDR1 and CDR2 (germline): MRHNA, SNTAGT. The CDR3 loop is CASMLESMLPLHF. CDR3 nucleotide sequence: TGTGCCAGCATGCTGGAAAGTATGTTACCCCTCCACTTT.

This clone was seen only a few times. The chain uses TRBV7-9 and TRBJ2-3; D gene ambiguous. Germline V CDR1 and CDR2: SEHNR, FQNEAQ (reference sequence). The V and J ends lost 4 bases and 2 bases respectively, with 4 bases between them. The CDR3 contains 12 residues. In DNA form, the CDR3 reads TGTGCCAGCAGCTCGTCCACAGATACGCAGTATTTT. Its protein product is CASSSSTDTQYF.

The chain employs TRBV6-2 or TRBV6-3 and TRBJ2-2; D is unresolved. The CDR3 consists of 16 residues. Trimming took off 0 bases at V and 0 bases at J, with 8 bases between the two ends. The germline V gene has CDR1 MNHEY and CDR2 SVGEGT. In nucleotides, the CDR3 is TGTGCCAGCAGTTACTCTCTTACATCGAACACCGGGGAGCTGTTTTTT. The encoded protein is CASSYSLTSNTGELFF.

Many counts were recorded for this clone. The CDR3 here is CASSIGSLAGGPYQETQYF. DNA of the CDR3: TGTGCCAGTAGTATAGGATCTCTAGCGGGGGGTCCATACCAAGAGACCCAGTACTTC. The rearrangement joins TRBV19 to TRBJ2-5, with 11 bases that match TRBD2. The ends lost 1 base at V and 0 bases at J; junction bases unmatched: 10. Germline assignment: CDR1 LNHDA and CDR2 SQIVND (reference sequence). This CDR3 spans 19 amino acids.

The table lists this clone with a count of one. The J gene is TRBJ2-1, the V gene TRBV20-1, with 7 bases lining up with TRBD2. The germline CDR1 and CDR2 sequences are DFQATT and SNEGSKA (reference sequence). Trimming took 3 bases from V and 6 from J; bases not matched to a gene: 8. This CDR3 has 14 residues. The CDR3 nucleotides read TGCAGTGCTAGGTCGGCTAGCGGAATCAATGAGCAGTTCTTC. It is translated as CSARSASGINEQFF.

The chain couples TRBV11-3 to TRBJ2-7; no clear D. The V gene's germline CDR1 is SGHNT and CDR2 YENEEA. The length of the CDR3 is 11 residues. V lost 5 bases to trimming and J lost 6 bases, with 8 bases between them. CDR3 nucleotides: TGTGCCAGCAGCCTACAACGCGAGCAGTACTTC. It yields the protein CASSLQREQYF.

V and J are TRBV12-3 or TRBV12-4 and TRBJ2-2; 8 positions agree with TRBD2. The CDR3 covers 15 residues. The junction had 2 bases not matched to a gene; V was cut back by 2 bases and J by 3 bases. The CDR3 DNA reads TGTGCCAGCAGTTTAACGGGGGGGTACACCGGGGAGCTGTTTTTT. As protein: CASSLTGGYTGELFF.

At least ten counts were recorded for this clone. This chain uses TRBV7-9 with TRBJ2-5, with 9 bases identical to TRBD2. The V segment lost 5 bases and the J segment 4 bases; nucleotides outside the gene matches: 5. The CDR3 loop spans 14 amino acids. Germline V lookup: CDR1 SEHNR, CDR2 FQNEAQ (reference sequence). CDR3 bases: TGTGCCAGCAGCCGACTAGCGGCAGCAGAGACCCAGTACTTC. Amino acid sequence: CASSRLAAAETQYF. Full variable domain (remainder filled in from reference TRBV7-9 and TRBJ2-5): DTGVSQNPRHKITKRGQNVTFRCDPISEHNRLYWYRQTLGQGPEFLTYFQNEAQLEKSRLLSDRFSAERPKGSFSTLEIQRTEQGDSAMYLCASSRLAAAETQYFGPGTRLLVL.

This sequence joins TRBV15 and TRBJ1-5; perhaps TRBD1 as D (5 bases). Trimming cost V 5 bases and J 6 bases, with 17 bases left between them. The germline gives CDR1 LNHNV, CDR2 YYDKDF (reference sequence). The CDR3 contains 15 residues. CDR3 in amino acids: CATSYRTGGTQPQHF. Here the CDR3 DNA reads TGTGCCACCAGCTATAGGACGGGGGGAACTCAGCCCCAGCATTTT.

Of note for this clone: One end of the junction is discordant with germline, which a read error may explain. This rearrangement joins TRBV4-1 to TRBJ2-5, with D possibly matching TRBD1 (7 bases). Germline loops: CDR1 MGHRA, CDR2 YSYEKL. The CDR3 contains 15 residues. CDR3 coding DNA: TGCGCCAGCAGTTCGGGGCCCAGGGGGGTAGAGGCCCAGTACTTC. It encodes CASSSGPRGVEAQYF.

This clone showed up many times. The CDR3 DNA reads as TGTGCCAGCAGCTCGGGGGGCGGAGGCACTGAAGCTTTCTTT. Amino acid sequence: CASSSGGGGTEAFF. The chain links TRBV5-4 to TRBJ1-1; the D gene is possibly TRBD1 (6 bases). The CDR3 consists of 14 residues. With 3 bases removed from V and 4 bases from J, the gap between germline ends came to 13 bases. The V gene's germline CDR1 is SGHNT and CDR2 YYREEE (reference sequence).

By proportion, this clone is medium-sized. This rearrangement joins TRBV6-1 to TRBJ2-2; D is unresolved. Trimming took 1 base from V and 6 from J, leaving 12 bases between them. This CDR3 comprises 15 residues. Germline lookup yields CDR1 MNHNS and CDR2 SASEGT. The CDR3 DNA reads TGTGCCAGCAGTGAAGTCGTGAGAAGCGCCGGGGAGCTGTTTTTT. This sequence encodes CASSEVVRSAGELFF.

This clone has ten or more counts. The V and J genes are TRBV7-9 and TRBJ1-2; 7 bases are a match to TRBD1. Germline CDR1 SEHNR, CDR2 FQNEAQ (reference sequence). Trimming at V came to 11 bases and at J to 5 bases, leaving 8 bases not matched to a gene. This CDR3 contains 12 residues. The CDR3 is CAGTNRGYGYTF. In DNA, the CDR3 is TGTGCCGGAACTAACAGGGGATATGGCTACACCTTC.

V is TRBV28 and J is TRBJ1-3; a possible D gene is TRBD1 (6 bases). From germline, CDR1 is MDHEN and CDR2 SYDVKM. The CDR3 is made up of 13 amino acids. V lost 6 bases and J 3 bases, leaving 9 bases between the germline ends. The CDR3 sequence: CASRPQGGNTIYF. CDR3 bases: TGTGCCAGCAGACCACAGGGTGGAAACACCATATATTTT.

The chain couples TRBV12-3 or TRBV12-4 to TRBJ2-3; possible D gene TRBD1, 5 bases. The CDR3 length is 16 residues. Between the trimmed V and J ends, which lost 3 bases and 0 bases, there was a span of 13 bases. In nucleotides, the CDR3 is TGTGCCAGCAGTTTCTCTAACAGGCCCAGCACAGATACGCAGTATTTT. Encoded protein: CASSFSNRPSTDTQYF.

The table lists this clone with many counts. This sequence joins TRBV5-1 and TRBJ2-4; D possibly uses TRBD1 or TRBD2 (5 bases each). CDR1 is SGHRS, CDR2 YFSETQ, per germline. V dropped 4 bases and J dropped 6 bases, with 14 bases sitting between them. The CDR3 consists of 14 residues. The CDR3 DNA follows: TGCGCCAGCAGCCAGGGTGGGGCGGGAAACATTCAGTACTTC. Protein: CASSQGGAGNIQYF.

This clone is categorized as medium-sized. The J gene is TRBJ1-6, the V gene TRBV5-1, with 8 bases aligning to TRBD1. The trim removed 4 bases at V and 8 bases at J, leaving 5 bases unmatched. The germline V gene has CDR1 SGHRS and CDR2 YFSETQ. The CDR3 consists of 14 residues. CDR3 DNA sequence: TGCGCCAGCAGCCCCGGACAGGGAGATTCACCCCTCCACTTT. Translated: CASSPGQGDSPLHF. Full variable domain (remainder filled in from reference TRBV5-1 and TRBJ1-6): KAGVTQTPRYLIKTRGQQVTLSCSPISGHRSVSWYQQTPGQGLQFLFEYFSETQRNKGNFPGRFSGRQFSNSRSEMNVSTLELGDSALYLCASSPGQGDSPLHFGNGTRLTVT.

The genes are TRBV5-1 and TRBJ2-7; D remains ambiguous. Trimming took off 0 bases at V and 7 bases at J, with 17 bases between the two ends. The CDR3 is 15 amino acids. Germline-derived CDR1 and CDR2 are SGHRS and YFSETQ. The CDR3 nucleotides read TGCGCCAGCAGCTTGGCGTCGACCCGGTCGTGGGAGCAGTACTTC. Translation: CASSLASTRSWEQYF.

Judged by abundance, this clone is medium-sized. The CDR3 sequence is CASSRGLAASTDTQYF. CDR3 sequence (DNA): TGCGCCAGCAGCAGGGGACTAGCGGCTAGCACAGATACGCAGTATTTT. This chain joins TRBV5-1 and TRBJ2-3; TRBD2 aligns across 11 bases. The germline V gene encodes CDR1 SGHRS and CDR2 YFSETQ. J gave up 0 bases and V 4 bases, and 4 bases lay outside the gene matches. The CDR3 extends over 16 amino acids.

This clone was seen repeatedly, ten times or more. The genes are TRBV19 and TRBJ1-4; 9 bases line up with TRBD1. This CDR3 region has 15 residues. Germline V gene lookup returns CDR1 LNHDA and CDR2 SQIVND (reference sequence). The trim removed 3 bases at V and 5 bases at J, leaving 4 bases unmatched. The CDR3 loop is CASSMWTGANEKLFF. CDR3 DNA sequence: TGTGCCAGTAGTATGTGGACAGGGGCAAATGAAAAACTGTTTTTT.